Listed below are T cell receptor beta chains from one sample, sequenced in a study of PD-L1 blockade in urothelial cancer. Sequencing used immunoSEQ multiplex PCR; TCRdb keeps in-frame clones, though not all of them. The repertoire consists of 70,000 to 90,000 clones, with around 85% occurring once and the leading ten covering approximately 15%. Sequencing was performed on PBMCs, taken around atezolizumab (anti-PD-L1) treatment. These receptors were collected from a man aged 55 to 69 with urothelial cancer. CDR3s include the opening cysteine and the closing phenylalanine or tryptophan. A D gene is named only where the DNA matches it firmly. Not all rows give a size; the values are once, few, many and, for expanded clones, a class.

j_call clone_size cdr3_length v_call d_call cdr3_aa cdr3_nt
TRBJ1-5 NA 14 TRBV28 NA CASSLFWGVQPQHF TGTGCCAGCAGTTTGTTCTGGGGGGTTCAGCCCCAGCATTTT
TRBJ1-4 few 15 TRBV7-9 NA CASTQVRGGDEKLFF TGTGCCAGCACCCAAGTGAGGGGAGGGGATGAAAAACTGTTTTTT
TRBJ1-1 few 13 TRBV11-3 NA CASSATGRTEAFF TGTGCCAGCAGCGCCACAGGGCGCACTGAAGCTTTCTTT
TRBJ1-2 NA 18 TRBV4-1 TRBD1 CASSQDINRGRSRHGYTF TGCGCCAGCAGCCAAGATATAAACAGGGGGAGAAGTAGGCATGGCTACACCTTC
TRBJ1-2 NA 13 TRBV5-6 NA CASSLAGDSGYTF TGTGCCAGCAGCTTGGCCGGGGATAGTGGCTACACCTTC
TRBJ2-1 NA 13 TRBV6-1 TRBD2 CASSTRLAGEQFF TGTGCCAGCAGCACCCGACTAGCGGGGGAGCAGTTCTTC
TRBJ2-3 NA 14 TRBV6-1 TRBD2 CASIAGGSTDTQYF TGTGCCAGCATTGCGGGGGGAAGCACAGATACGCAGTATTTT
TRBJ2-7 NA 14 TRBV19 TRBD2 CASSIAEGGYEQYF TGTGCCAGTAGTATAGCGGAGGGAGGGTACGAGCAGTACTTC
TRBJ2-7 once 12 TRBV28 TRBD2 CASSSHTSEKYF TGTGCCAGCAGTTCACACACTAGCGAGAAGTACTTC
TRBJ1-1 NA 15 TRBV6-5 TRBD1 CASILGQGRNTEAFF TGTGCCAGCATCCTAGGACAGGGGAGGAACACTGAAGCTTTCTTT
TRBJ1-4 few 15 TRBV10-1 NA CASSESGRAGEKLFF TGCGCCAGCAGTGAGTCCGGCAGGGCCGGTGAAAAACTGTTTTTT
TRBJ2-7 NA 16 TRBV9 TRBD2 CASSVGASGGSYEQYF TGTGCCAGCAGCGTAGGGGCGAGCGGGGGGTCCTACGAGCAGTACTTC
TRBJ2-4 NA 19 TRBV30 NA CAWNQGEGGDGVAKNIQYF TGTGCCTGGAATCAAGGCGAGGGTGGAGATGGGGTGGCCAAAAACATTCAGTACTTC
TRBJ2-7 once 15 TRBV14 TRBD1 CASSERTGGSYEQYF TGTGCCAGCAGCGAACGGACAGGGGGCTCCTACGAGCAGTACTTC
TRBJ2-1 once 18 TRBV9 TRBD2 CASSVGREGLAGGDEQFF TGTGCCAGCAGCGTAGGCCGGGAGGGACTAGCGGGAGGGGATGAGCAGTTCTTC
TRBJ2-1 NA 16 TRBV7-7 TRBD1 CASSLDSGGFFNEQFF TGTGCTAGCAGCTTAGACTCAGGGGGCTTTTTCAATGAGCAGTTCTTC
TRBJ1-6 NA 17 TRBV30 NA CAWSHSHEALHNSPLHF TGTGCCTGGAGTCATTCGCATGAGGCACTTCATAATTCACCCCTCCACTTT
TRBJ2-2 NA 16 TRBV18 TRBD2 CASSPGLAGNTGELFF TGTGCCAGCTCACCAGGACTAGCGGGAAACACCGGGGAGCTGTTTTTT
TRBJ2-1 NA 15 TRBV4-1 TRBD2 CASRPGLAGGDEQFF TGCGCCAGCAGACCGGGACTAGCGGGGGGGGATGAGCAGTTCTTC
TRBJ1-3 NA 16 TRBV2 TRBD1 CASSEGDRGRENTIYF TGTGCCAGCAGTGAGGGGGACAGGGGTCGAGAAAACACCATATATTTT
TRBJ1-5 NA 15 TRBV11-2 NA CASSFQGFGNQPQHF TGTGCCAGCAGCTTTCAGGGCTTCGGCAATCAGCCCCAGCATTTT
TRBJ2-3 NA 14 TRBV11-2 NA CASSPQRVTDTQYF TGTGCCAGCAGTCCTCAGAGGGTCACAGATACGCAGTATTTT
TRBJ2-3 NA 12 TRBV4-3 NA CASSQDRDTQYF TGCGCCAGCAGCCAAGATAGAGATACGCAGTATTTT
TRBJ1-1 NA 15 TRBV6-5 NA CASRYTSQGYTEAFF TGTGCCAGCAGATATACTTCACAGGGTTACACTGAAGCTTTCTTT
TRBJ2-2 NA 15 TRBV30 TRBD2 CAWSTGTSEAGELFF TGTGCCTGGTCAACCGGGACTAGCGAGGCCGGGGAGCTGTTTTTT
TRBJ2-1 once 15 TRBV9 TRBD2 CASSRTGGSYNEQFF TGTGCCAGCAGCCGAACGGGGGGCTCCTACAATGAGCAGTTCTTC
TRBJ2-3 NA 14 TRBV19 TRBD2 CASSKLAGTDTQYF TGTGCCAGTAGTAAACTAGCGGGGACAGATACGCAGTATTTT
TRBJ2-7 NA 15 TRBV10-3 TRBD1 CAISLGQADSYEQYF TGTGCCATCAGTCTGGGACAGGCTGACTCCTACGAGCAGTACTTC
TRBJ2-7 NA 16 TRBV6-4 NA CASSGGLALRPYEQYF TGTGCCAGCAGTGGAGGGCTCGCCTTAAGGCCCTACGAGCAGTACTTC
TRBJ2-7 NA 13 TRBV18 NA CASSPVRVYEQYF TGTGCCAGCTCACCAGTGAGGGTCTACGAGCAGTACTTC
TRBJ2-2 NA 18 TRBV10-2 TRBD2 CASTRAGFPGSNTGELFF TGCGCCAGCACCCGAGCGGGATTTCCGGGGTCCAACACCGGGGAGCTGTTTTTT
TRBJ2-1 NA 16 TRBV5-4 NA CASSVGGQGGYNEQFF TGTGCCAGCAGCGTGGGCGGTCAGGGAGGCTACAATGAGCAGTTCTTC
TRBJ2-3 NA 12 TRBV4-1 NA CARFQGTDTQYF TGCGCCAGATTCCAGGGAACAGATACGCAGTATTTT
TRBJ1-5 NA 15 TRBV19 NA CASTLSRHTNQPQHF TGTGCCAGTACCCTCTCGAGGCACACCAATCAGCCCCAGCATTTT
TRBJ2-1 NA 16 TRBV10-1 TRBD2 CASSRDLGRGGNEQFF TGCGCCAGCAGCCGGGACCTAGGGAGGGGTGGGAATGAGCAGTTCTTC
TRBJ2-7 NA 15 TRBV5-1 NA CASSLDRPIGYEQYF TGCGCCAGCAGCTTGGACAGACCTATCGGCTACGAGCAGTACTTC
TRBJ2-7 NA 15 TRBV4-3 TRBD2 CASSQVIAGSYEQYF TGCGCCAGCAGCCAAGTAATAGCGGGATCCTACGAGCAGTACTTC
TRBJ2-7 once 14 TRBV30 TRBD1 CAWGTGGSSYEQYF TGTGCCTGGGGGACAGGGGGGTCCTCCTACGAGCAGTACTTC
TRBJ1-2 once 14 TRBV5-1 NA CASSWGGEGGGYTF TGCGCCAGCAGCTGGGGGGGGGAAGGTGGTGGCTACACCTTC
TRBJ2-1 NA 17 TRBV5-6 TRBD2 CASSLAKRGGSYNEQFF TGTGCCAGCAGCTTGGCCAAGCGGGGGGGCTCTTACAATGAGCAGTTCTTC
TRBJ2-1 NA 12 TRBV30 NA CAWTPTGFGQFF TGTGCCTGGACCCCCACCGGGTTCGGGCAGTTCTTC
TRBJ2-6 NA 15 TRBV5-1 NA CASSFMSSGANVLTF TGCGCCAGCAGCTTTATGAGCTCTGGGGCCAACGTCCTGACTTTC
TRBJ1-2 few 14 TRBV7-9 NA CASSLAGAGYGYTF TGTGCCAGCAGCTTAGCTGGGGCCGGCTATGGCTACACCTTC
TRBJ1-1 NA 13 TRBV30 NA CAWSRNEDTEAFF TGTGCCTGGAGTCGAAACGAGGACACTGAAGCTTTCTTT
TRBJ1-5 NA 18 TRBV4-1 NA CASSQLMGVWDSNQPQHF TGCGCCAGCAGCCAATTAATGGGAGTTTGGGATAGCAATCAGCCCCAGCATTTT
TRBJ1-2 NA 13 TRBV14 NA CASSRDRNYGYTF TGTGCCAGCAGCCGAGACAGGAACTATGGCTACACCTTC
TRBJ1-2 NA 14 TRBV15 NA CATSMPDRNYGYTF TGTGCCACCAGCATGCCAGACAGGAACTATGGCTACACCTTC
TRBJ1-4 NA 14 TRBV6-6 NA CASSYDRHNEKLFF TGTGCCAGCAGTTATGACAGGCATAATGAAAAACTGTTTTTT
TRBJ1-3 NA 15 TRBV5-1 NA CASSLFLGPRNTIYF TGCGCCAGCAGCTTGTTTCTGGGCCCTCGGAACACCATATATTTT
TRBJ2-2 NA 14 TRBV30 TRBD1 CAWSRNRGSGELFF TGTGCCTGGAGCCGGAACAGGGGTTCCGGGGAGCTGTTTTTT
TRBJ1-3 NA 17 TRBV19 TRBD1 CASSIARDRVSGNTIYF TGTGCCAGTAGTATAGCTCGGGACAGGGTTTCTGGAAACACCATATATTTT
TRBJ1-2 once 12 TRBV11-3 NA CASSLRFDRREF TGTGCCAGCAGCTTACGGTTCGATCGCAGGGAATTC
TRBJ2-1 NA 16 TRBV4-3 TRBD2 CASSQYTTSDRYEQFF TGCGCCAGCAGCCAATATACGACTAGCGACCGTTATGAGCAGTTCTTC
TRBJ1-5 NA 16 TRBV18 TRBD1 CASSPSTGGSNQPQHF TGTGCCAGCTCACCATCGACAGGGGGAAGCAATCAGCCCCAGCATTTT
TRBJ2-7 NA 16 TRBV7-2 NA CASSLALGRESYEQYF TGTGCCAGCAGCTTAGCGCTCGGACGGGAGTCCTACGAGCAGTACTTC
TRBJ1-1 NA 13 TRBV29-1 NA CSVVRSDRSEAFF TGCAGCGTTGTCCGTTCTGATCGGAGTGAAGCTTTCTTT
TRBJ1-5 once 17 TRBV27 NA CASSFTGRGFSNQPQHF TGTGCCAGCAGTTTCACAGGGAGGGGCTTTAGCAATCAGCCCCAGCATTTT
TRBJ2-3 NA 15 TRBV5-1 NA CASSLAVRGTDTQYF TGCGCCAGCAGCTTGGCCGTCCGGGGGACAGATACGCAGTATTTT